This T cell receptor beta chain was recovered during a study of identical twins. General observations from the study: Where beta out-of-frame sequences were concerned, excess twin sharing was weaker.

This clonotype was observed a single time. The antigen is undetermined. Per germline, CDR1 SGHTA and CDR2 FQGNSA. This CDR3 is 16 amino acids long. The V gene end was trimmed by 1 base and the J gene end by 4 bases; junction bases not matched to a gene: 2. MiXCR, run by TCRdb on the 5' RACE reads, gives a single entry per CDR3 protein. The sample lists about 890,000 distinct CDR3 sequences; 9% to 15% were seen once. Healthy Caucasian donors formed the entire cohort. The sample was also reused in another study, on yellow fever vaccine responses in identical twins.

The rearrangement links TRBV7-2 to TRBJ2-5; TRBD2 matches at 14 bases. The material sequenced was PBMCs. The source is a woman aged 18-29 years in good health. CDR3 DNA: TGTGCCAGCAGCTTAGTCGGGACTAGCGGGGGAGAGACCCAGTACTTC. The encoded protein is CASSLVGTSGGETQYF. Full variable domain (remainder filled in from reference TRBV7-2 and TRBJ2-5): GAGVSQSPSNKVTEKGKDVELRCDPISGHTALYWYRQSLGQGLEFLIYFQGNSAPDKSGLPSDRFSAERTGGSVSTLTIQRTQQEDSAVYLCASSLVGTSGGETQYFGPGTRLLVL.